The next 17 T cell receptor beta chains were all read from a single sample in a study of blood T cell repertoires in COVID-19. Sequencing was performed with immunoSEQ multiplex PCR; in TCRdb, only in-frame clones are kept and a portion is missing. The top ten hold about 7% of the sample, which has 250,000 or so clones, 85% seen once. The sequenced sample was PBMCs or T cells enriched from blood (not recorded which). Receptor source: a woman aged 50 to 60 who had been exposed to COVID-19.

The genes are TRBV5-6 and TRBJ2-2; D gene unclear. Germline CDR1 SGHDT, CDR2 YYEEEE. This CDR3 has 14 amino acids. V lost 0 bases to trimming and J lost 5 bases, with 8 bases between them. Here the CDR3 reads CASSLVAETGELFF. In DNA form, the CDR3 reads TGTGCCAGCAGCTTGGTTGCGGAGACCGGGGAGCTGTTTTTT.

The V gene is TRBV18, the J gene TRBJ1-3; D gene uncertain. CDR3 length: 13 amino acids. The V gene's germline CDR1 is KGHSH and CDR2 LQKENI. Trimming removed 5 bases from V and 2 bases from J, with 7 bases in between. CDR3 sequence: CASSEGPGNTIYF. The CDR3 DNA sequence: TGTGCCAGCTCAGAGGGCCCTGGAAACACCATATATTTT.

CDR3: CASSSPGRVTNEKLFF. CDR3 nucleotides: TGTGCCAGCAGCTCCCCGGGCAGGGTCACAAATGAAAAACTGTTTTTT. The chain is built from TRBV7-9 and TRBJ1-4; tentative D call: TRBD1 (5 bases). This CDR3 has 16 amino acids. V dropped 4 bases and J dropped 5 bases, with 17 bases sitting between them. Germline loops: CDR1 SEHNR, CDR2 FQNEAQ (reference sequence). Looking up the rest from reference TRBV7-9 and TRBJ1-4 gives the full variable domain: DTGVSQNPRHKITKRGQNVTFRCDPISEHNRLYWYRQTLGQGPEFLTYFQNEAQLEKSRLLSDRFSAERPKGSFSTLEIQRTEQGDSAMYLCASSSPGRVTNEKLFFGSGTQLSVL.

This clone has a single count. This chain joins TRBV19 and TRBJ1-1, with no clear D. Germline V gives CDR1 LNHDA, CDR2 SQIVND (reference sequence). The CDR3 is 16 amino acids. V shed 7 bases and J shed 1 base, with 19 bases lying between them. Written as DNA, the CDR3 is TGTGCCAGTACTCGGATGGGTGCGAGAGGGAACACTGAAGCTTTCTTT. The encoded protein is CASTRMGARGNTEAFF.

J is TRBJ1-4 and V is TRBV28, with a possible D match to TRBD1 (5 bases). CDR1 and CDR2 from the germline V gene are MDHEN and SYDVKM. The length of the CDR3 is 14 residues. Trimming removed 3 bases at V and 5 bases at J, with 10 bases between. CDR3 amino acids: CASSFGGKNEKLFF. CDR3 DNA sequence: TGTGCCAGCAGTTTCGGGGGGAAGAATGAAAAACTGTTTTTT.

The V gene is TRBV5-1, the J gene TRBJ1-2; D is possibly TRBD1 (5 bases). Germline assignment: CDR1 SGHRS and CDR2 YFSETQ. The length of the CDR3 is 12 residues. With 4 bases removed from V and 4 bases from J, the gap between germline ends came to 8 bases. The CDR3 nucleotides read TGCGCCAGCAGCCTGGACACCTATGGCTACACCTTC. Residues: CASSLDTYGYTF.

The J gene is TRBJ1-3, the V gene TRBV7-3; 9 bases are a match to TRBD1. The germline gives CDR1 SGHTA, CDR2 FQGTGA. Trimming removed 4 bases from V and 0 bases from J; junction bases left unmatched: 1. This CDR3 is built from 15 residues. The CDR3 DNA sequence: TGTGCCAGCAGCTCGGGACAGGGCTCTGGAAACACCATATATTTT. Translation gives CASSSGQGSGNTIYF.

The rearrangement joins TRBV6-2 or TRBV6-3 to TRBJ2-1, with 8 bases fitting TRBD1. Per the germline V gene, CDR1 is MNHEY and CDR2 is SVGEGT. The V segment lost 6 bases and the J segment 3 bases; nucleotides outside the gene matches: 10. The CDR3 extends over 16 amino acids. As DNA, the CDR3 is TGTGCCAGCAGCCCCTCGACAGGGGATTACTACAATGAGCAGTTCTTC. Its protein is CASSPSTGDYYNEQFF.

The chain recombines TRBV2 with TRBJ1-2; TRBD1 is a possible D gene (5 bases). This CDR3 contains 15 residues. The V and J ends lost 6 bases and 6 bases respectively, with 20 bases between them. CDR1 is SNHLY, CDR2 FYNNEI, per germline. The CDR3 is CASRDRRGVVDGYTF. CDR3 in DNA: TGTGCCAGCAGGGACCGGCGGGGGGTAGTCGATGGCTACACCTTC.

The rearrangement uses TRBV10-2 and TRBJ2-7; 7 bases are a match to TRBD2. The CDR3 sequence is 13 residues long. V was clipped by 8 bases and J by 0 bases; unmatched bases: 4. The V gene's germline CDR1 is WSHSY and CDR2 SAAADI. CDR3 region: CASGGGASYEQYF. The CDR3 coding sequence is TGCGCCAGCGGGGGAGGGGCCTCCTACGAGCAGTACTTC.

The chain joins TRBV18 to TRBJ1-4; TRBD1 matches at 7 bases. The germline V gene has CDR1 KGHSH and CDR2 LQKENI. The CDR3 sequence is 15 residues long. V was pared by 6 bases and J by 10 bases, with 14 bases of the junction left unmatched. CDR3 protein: CASSRETGYYGKLFF. The CDR3 nucleotides are TGTGCCAGCTCCCGAGAGACAGGGTACTATGGAAAACTGTTTTTT.

This sequence joins TRBV4-1 and TRBJ1-2, with D maybe TRBD1 (5 bases). V lost 0 bases to trimming and J lost 4 bases, with 12 bases between them. Germline V gene sequence: CDR1 MGHRA, CDR2 YSYEKL. The length of the CDR3 is 15 residues. The CDR3 DNA reads TGCGCCAGCAGCCAAGAGGGCAGGGCCTTCTATGGCTACACCTTC. Its translation is CASSQEGRAFYGYTF.

This chain uses TRBV11-2 with TRBJ1-3; D remains ambiguous. The length of the CDR3 is 12 residues. V was clipped by 3 bases and J by 8 bases, with 8 bases between them. The germline V gene encodes CDR1 SGHAT and CDR2 FQNNGV. CDR3 in amino acids: CASSFSQDTIYF. CDR3 coding DNA: TGTGCCAGCAGCTTCTCCCAGGACACCATATATTTT.

V and J are TRBV28 and TRBJ2-1; TRBD2 agrees at 9 bases. The CDR3 length is 16 residues. CDR1 and CDR2 from the germline V gene are MDHEN and SYDVKM. With V trimmed by 5 bases and J by 10 bases, 15 bases remained unmatched. CDR3 sequence (DNA): TGTGCCAGCAGTCTACCCGGGACTAGCCGGGCGGGGGAGCAGTTCTTC. It specifies CASSLPGTSRAGEQFF.

J is TRBJ2-3 and V is TRBV5-1; D ambiguous. The V end was cut by 0 bases, the J end by 1 base, with 9 bases between. The CDR3 runs 15 residues. Germline V gene lookup returns CDR1 SGHRS and CDR2 YFSETQ. This CDR3 reads CASSLAGPGTDTQYF. The DNA for the CDR3 is TGCGCCAGCAGCTTGGCGGGTCCTGGCACAGATACGCAGTATTTT. Looking up the rest from reference TRBV5-1 and TRBJ2-3 gives the full variable domain: KAGVTQTPRYLIKTRGQQVTLSCSPISGHRSVSWYQQTPGQGLQFLFEYFSETQRNKGNFPGRFSGRQFSNSRSEMNVSTLELGDSALYLCASSLAGPGTDTQYFGPGTRLTVL.

V is TRBV7-9 and J is TRBJ1-1; D is undetermined. Per germline, CDR1 SEHNR and CDR2 FQNEAQ (reference sequence). The V and J ends lost 2 bases and 7 bases respectively, with 8 bases between them. There are 12 residues in the CDR3. CDR3 DNA: TGTGCCAGCAGCTTAACACGTTTTGAAGCTTTCTTT. Translating gives CASSLTRFEAFF.

The chain carries TRBV6-2 or TRBV6-3 and TRBJ2-7, with 7 bases matching TRBD2. The CDR3 is 15 amino acids. Trimming at V came to 6 bases and at J to 5 bases, leaving 13 bases not matched to a gene. Germline CDR1 and CDR2: MNHEY and SVGEGT. CDR3 in amino acids: CASSRTEAAGDEQYF. The CDR3 bases are TGTGCCAGCAGCAGGACTGAGGCGGCGGGAGACGAGCAGTACTTC.